Below, 10 T cell receptor beta chains from the same sample are listed, as sequenced in a study of CD8+ T cells in alopecia areata. Peripheral blood and lesional scalp punch biopsies were taken from alopecia areata patients. In each case, RNA was isolated and then reverse transcribed into cDNA as the sequencing template. TCRdb keeps only in-frame clones here, not all; method: immunoSEQ multiplex PCR. The table records some 12,000 clones, about three fifths of them present only once. Material: skin. The receptors here all came from a human donor with alopecia areata.

The sample holds one count of this clone. J is TRBJ1-1 and V is TRBV6-1; 8 bases are a match to TRBD1. Per germline, CDR1 MNHNS and CDR2 SASEGT. The V segment lost 6 bases and the J segment 4 bases; nucleotides outside the gene matches: 10. This CDR3 region has 15 residues. The CDR3 nucleotides read TGTGCCAGCAGACGCACGACAGGGGTGGTCACTGAAGCTTTCTTT. This codes for CASRRTTGVVTEAFF.

The chain uses TRBV25-1 and TRBJ2-1, with no clear D. Germline loops: CDR1 MGHDK, CDR2 SYGVNS. Trimming removed 0 bases from V and 7 bases from J, with 7 bases in between. This CDR3 is built from 13 residues. This CDR3 reads CASSEYGLNEQFF. DNA for the CDR3: TGTGCCAGCAGTGAATATGGTCTTAATGAGCAGTTCTTC.

The chain uses TRBV6-6 and TRBJ1-2, with D unresolved. This CDR3 region has 11 residues. Germline V lookup: CDR1 MNHNY, CDR2 SVGAGI (reference sequence). V lost 6 bases and J 8 bases, leaving 10 bases between the germline ends. The CDR3 DNA follows: TGTGCCAGCAGCAGCCCTGGAGGCTACACCTTC. As protein: CASSSPGGYTF.

The chain links TRBV13 to TRBJ1-2; no definite D call. Trimming shortened V by 5 bases and J by 8 bases, and 6 bases separated the two germline ends. Germline values: CDR1 PRHDT, CDR2 FYEKMQ (reference sequence). The CDR3 runs 10 residues. The CDR3 is CASSRGGYTF. CDR3 DNA sequence: TGTGCCAGCAGCCGAGGGGGCTACACCTTC.

J is TRBJ2-3 and V is TRBV5-1, with TRBD1 matching over 7 bases. CDR3 length: 16 amino acids. The V gene end was trimmed by 1 base and the J gene end by 2 bases; junction bases not matched to a gene: 7. CDR1 is SGHRS and CDR2 is YFSETQ in the germline V gene. CDR3 amino acids: CASSLPRDSNTDTQYF. The CDR3 bases are TGCGCCAGCAGCTTGCCCCGGGACAGTAACACAGATACGCAGTATTTT.

This clone appeared a few times. The chain combines TRBV6-1 with TRBJ1-1; D perhaps matches TRBD1 (5 bases). Trimming shortened V by 5 bases and J by 9 bases, and 10 bases separated the two germline ends. The CDR3 has 11 amino acids. From germline, CDR1 is MNHNS and CDR2 SASEGT. The CDR3 sequence: CASSPGTKAFF. CDR3 in DNA: TGTGCCAGCAGTCCCGGGACGAAAGCTTTCTTT.

CDR3 sequence (DNA): TGTGCCAGCAGCAAATGTCGGTCCAGGGGGCGAATCGGGGAGCTGTTTTTT. Its translation is CASSKCRSRGRIGELFF. The chain uses TRBV21-1 and TRBJ2-2; the tabulated D call, TRBD1, remains unverified against the DNA. TRBV21-1 corresponds to a pseudogene. This CDR3 is built from 17 residues.

This clone is termed medium-sized. The chain joins TRBV2 to TRBJ2-7; D possibly corresponds to TRBD2 (6 bases). This CDR3 region has 18 residues. Between the trimmed V and J ends, which lost 7 bases and 2 bases, there was a span of 27 bases. The V gene's germline CDR1 is SNHLY and CDR2 FYNNEI. CDR3 in DNA: TGTGCCAGCACTGGACGGGTTTGGGTAGCGGACCAGCCCTACGAGCAGTACTTC. This gives the protein CASTGRVWVADQPYEQYF.

V is TRBV7-2 and J is TRBJ1-6; a weak D match, TRBD1 (5 bases). The V end was cut by 4 bases, the J end by 6 bases, with 16 bases between. Germline V lookup: CDR1 SGHTA, CDR2 FQGNSA. The CDR3 is 16 amino acids. The CDR3 DNA follows: TGTGCCAGCAGCTCCTTCCCGGGACGAATTAATTCACCCCTCCACTTT. Protein sequence: CASSSFPGRINSPLHF.

The sample holds a few counts of this clone. The chain has TRBV5-6 and TRBJ2-5; tentative D call: TRBD1 (5 bases). The germline gives CDR1 SGHDT, CDR2 YYEEEE. V gave up 1 base and J gave up 2 bases, with 6 bases separating them. This CDR3 region has 13 residues. The CDR3 DNA reads TGTGCCAGCAGCTTGCCAGGGCAAGAGACCCAGTACTTC. It is translated as CASSLPGQETQYF.